These 27 T cell receptor beta chains came from one sample sequenced in a study of T cell changes during pregnancy in multiple sclerosis. Data came from immunoSEQ multiplex PCR; TCRdb stores just in-frame clones and leaves some out. The repertoire consists of some 44,000 clones, with approximately 90% occurring once and the leading ten covering approximately 1%. Sample: CD4+ T cells from peripheral blood mononuclear cells, taken after pregnancy. Receptor source: a female donor with multiple sclerosis, enrolled in a pregnancy study.

The rearrangement links TRBV7-2 to TRBJ2-5; TRBD2 matches at 13 bases. Germline V gene data show CDR1 as SGHTA and CDR2 as FQGNSA. V shed 5 bases and J 5 bases; nucleotides not matched to a gene: 11. The CDR3 is 17 residues long. The CDR3 DNA reads as TGTGCCAGCAGCCGAGACCGTCCGGGACTAGCGGGGGAGACCCAGTACTTC. Protein product: CASSRDRPGLAGETQYF.

V gene TRBV7-8 combines with J gene TRBJ1-2; TRBD1 agrees at 7 bases. The trim removed 5 bases at V and 3 bases at J, leaving 9 bases unmatched. The CDR3 runs 15 residues. Germline V gene data show CDR1 as SGHVS and CDR2 as FQNEAQ. CDR3 DNA sequence: TGTGCCAGCAGCGCCTACAGGGGTGTTGACTATGGCTACACCTTC. This gives the protein CASSAYRGVDYGYTF. The complete variable domain, with remaining parts taken from reference TRBV7-8 and TRBJ1-2, reads GAGVSQSPRYKVAKRGQDVALRCDPISGHVSLFWYQQALGQGPEFLTYFQNEAQLDKSGLPSDRFFAERPEGSVSTLKIQRTQQEDSAVYLCASSAYRGVDYGYTFGSGTRLTVV.

The rearrangement links TRBV29-1 to TRBJ2-7, with 7 bases aligning to TRBD1. The CDR3 has 13 amino acids. The V segment lost 4 bases and the J segment 2 bases; nucleotides outside the gene matches: 5. Germline-derived CDR1 and CDR2 are SQVTM and ANQGSEA. The CDR3 protein is CSVGAGTAYEQYF. In nucleotides, the CDR3 is TGCAGCGTTGGAGCCGGGACAGCCTACGAGCAGTACTTC.

The V and J genes are TRBV2 and TRBJ2-5; 11 nucleotides line up with TRBD2. V shed 5 bases, J shed 3 bases, and the junction held 8 bases outside the gene matches. This CDR3 comprises 16 residues. Germline values: CDR1 SNHLY, CDR2 FYNNEI. CDR3 sequence reads: CASSFGVAGGEETQYF. The CDR3 bases are TGTGCCAGCAGTTTTGGGGTAGCGGGGGGGGAAGAGACCCAGTACTTC.

The chain couples TRBV5-6 to TRBJ1-2; no definite D call. Trimming took 0 bases from V and 4 from J, leaving 10 bases between them. The CDR3 totals 14 residues. CDR1 and CDR2 (germline): SGHDT, YYEEEE. CDR3: CASSLAQKSYGYTF. The CDR3 DNA sequence: TGTGCCAGCAGCTTGGCACAGAAAAGCTATGGCTACACCTTC.

This clone was picked up a small number of times. The chain's CDR3 is CASKGQGRYEQYF. The CDR3 bases are TGTGCCAGCAAAGGACAGGGCCGCTACGAGCAGTACTTC. The chain recombines TRBV5-4 with TRBJ2-7, with 8 bases identical to TRBD1. This CDR3 is built from 13 residues. The germline gives CDR1 SGHNT, CDR2 YYREEE (reference sequence). V shed 6 bases and J 3 bases; nucleotides not matched to a gene: 5.

The V gene is TRBV11-3, the J gene TRBJ2-2; TRBD1 matches at 7 bases. The CDR3 spans 16 residues. Germline V gene lookup returns CDR1 SGHNT and CDR2 YENEEA. With 5 bases clipped from V and 2 bases from J, the junction kept 8 bases outside the gene matches. The CDR3 loop is CASSRDGDSNTGELFF. CDR3 nucleotide sequence: TGTGCCAGCAGCCGAGACGGGGACAGCAACACCGGGGAGCTGTTTTTT. Using reference TRBV11-3 and TRBJ2-2 for the parts outside the CDR3, the full variable domain is EAGVVQSPRYKIIEKKQPVAFWCNPISGHNTLYWYLQNLGQGPELLIRYENEEAVDDSQLPKDRFSAERLKGVDSTLKIQPAELGDSAVYLCASSRDGDSNTGELFFGEGSRLTVL.

The chain has TRBV2 and TRBJ2-3, with 10 bases lining up with TRBD2. Germline V lookup: CDR1 SNHLY, CDR2 FYNNEI. This CDR3 comprises 18 residues. Unmatched junction bases numbered 10, after V lost 4 bases and J lost 0 bases. CDR3 residues: CASSVAAGGVGSTDTQYF. In DNA form, the CDR3 reads TGTGCCAGCAGTGTCGCAGCGGGGGGGGTCGGAAGCACAGATACGCAGTATTTT.

V usage is TRBV5-4 and J usage is TRBJ2-3; no reliable D call. V was cut by 4 bases and J by 0 bases, with 12 bases left in between. Germline CDR1 and CDR2: SGHNT and YYREEE (reference sequence). This CDR3 has 15 amino acids. CDR3 bases: TGTGCCAGCAGCCCGATGGCACAAAGCACAGATACGCAGTATTTT. Amino acid sequence: CASSPMAQSTDTQYF.

This clone was seen once. J is TRBJ1-2 and V is TRBV7-2; D perhaps matches TRBD1 (5 bases). The V end lost 3 bases, the J end lost 5 bases, and 16 bases lay between the germline ends. Germline assignment: CDR1 SGHTA and CDR2 FQGNSA. CDR3 length: 15 residues. The CDR3 protein is CASSFSGTGGYGYTF. Written as DNA, the CDR3 is TGTGCCAGCAGCTTCTCCGGGACGGGGGGTTATGGCTACACCTTC.

This clone appeared a few times. The chain combines TRBV7-3 with TRBJ2-1; D is unresolved. V dropped 1 base and J dropped 4 bases, with 5 bases sitting between them. The CDR3 is 13 residues long. Germline CDR1 SGHTA, CDR2 FQGTGA. The CDR3 coding sequence is TGTGCCAGCAGCTTAATAGAATACAATGAGCAGTTCTTC. This encodes CASSLIEYNEQFF.

This chain links TRBV9 with TRBJ1-4; no definite D call. CDR3 size: 16 residues. V was cut by 4 bases and J by 0 bases, with 13 bases left in between. Per the germline V gene, CDR1 is SGDLS and CDR2 is YYNGEE. The CDR3, as DNA: TGTGCCAGCAGCCCCCGGGGAACCGCAACTAATGAAAAACTGTTTTTT. Its translation: CASSPRGTATNEKLFF.

As to this clone: This sample also contains other DNA sequences that code for the same CDR3. The chain carries TRBV19 and TRBJ1-2; TRBD1 aligns across 7 bases. Germline V gives CDR1 LNHDA, CDR2 SQIVND (reference sequence). The junction had 15 bases not matched to a gene; V was cut back by 7 bases and J by 4 bases. The CDR3 loop spans 16 amino acids. This CDR3 is CASIPRGRQGAYGYTF. CDR3 DNA sequence: TGTGCCAGTATCCCGAGAGGGCGACAGGGAGCCTATGGCTACACCTTC.

V usage is TRBV7-6 and J usage is TRBJ1-1, with 8 bases lining up with TRBD1. V lost 4 bases, J lost 3 bases, and 1 base stayed unmatched. From germline, CDR1 is SGHVS and CDR2 FNYEAQ. The CDR3 runs to 13 residues. The CDR3 region has the DNA TGTGCCAGCAGCTCACAGGGGGACACTGAAGCTTTCTTT. This encodes CASSSQGDTEAFF.

This chain uses TRBV18 with TRBJ1-1; the D is unclear. Germline-derived CDR1 and CDR2 are KGHSH and LQKENI. The V end was cut by 2 bases, the J end by 6 bases, with 13 bases between. The CDR3 extends over 14 amino acids. The CDR3 DNA reads as TGTGCCAGCTCACCAACCACGACTGACGCTGAAGCTTTCTTT. Its translation is CASSPTTTDAEAFF.

CDR3 in DNA: TGTGCCAGCAGTTACGACAGTTTTAACTATGGCTACACCTTC. Amino acids: CASSYDSFNYGYTF. The chain is built from TRBV6-6 and TRBJ1-2, with a weak D call TRBD1 (5 bases). Trimming stripped 2 bases from V and 1 base from J, with 8 bases between. This CDR3 spans 14 amino acids. Per the germline V gene, CDR1 is MNHNY and CDR2 is SVGAGI (reference sequence).

This chain uses TRBV10-3 with TRBJ2-6; D is unclear. Germline CDR1 and CDR2: ENHRY and SYGVKD. The length of the CDR3 is 13 residues. Between the trimmed V and J ends, which lost 6 bases and 0 bases, there was a span of 3 bases. CDR3 coding DNA: TGTGCCATCAGCTACTCTGGGGCCAACGTCCTGACTTTC. Encoded protein: CAISYSGANVLTF.

The genes are TRBV2 and TRBJ2-1; D gene unclear. Germline V lookup: CDR1 SNHLY, CDR2 FYNNEI. The V end lost 6 bases, the J end lost 9 bases, and 12 bases lay between the germline ends. The CDR3 contains 12 residues. CDR3 residues: CASSYEVVEQFF. CDR3 coding DNA: TGTGCCAGCAGCTATGAGGTGGTTGAGCAGTTCTTC.

This clone has more than one count but fewer than ten. DNA of the CDR3: TGCGCCAGCAGCTGGGACAGTCCCCGGGGCGAGCAGTACTTC. This codes for CASSWDSPRGEQYF. The chain combines TRBV5-1 with TRBJ2-7; 7 bases fit TRBD1. The CDR3 runs 14 residues. The J segment lost 6 bases and the V segment lost 3 bases, leaving 9 bases of the junction unmatched. CDR1 and CDR2 (germline): SGHRS, YFSETQ.

The chain has TRBV7-9 and TRBJ1-5; TRBD1 might be the D (5 bases). V was trimmed by 3 bases and J by 4 bases, leaving 13 bases between them. The CDR3 covers 15 residues. CDR1 is SEHNR, CDR2 FQNEAQ, per germline (reference sequence). CDR3 amino acids: CASSLSGNENQPQHF. The CDR3 bases are TGTGCCAGCAGCTTGTCAGGGAACGAGAATCAGCCCCAGCATTTT.

This clone was detected once. The genes are TRBV2 and TRBJ1-4, with D perhaps matching TRBD1 (6 bases). Trimming cost V 4 bases and J 5 bases, with 14 bases left between them. Germline assignment: CDR1 SNHLY and CDR2 FYNNEI. The CDR3 length is 15 residues. The CDR3 DNA follows: TGTGCCAGCAGTGGAACGACAGGACTCAATGAAAAACTGTTTTTT. Its translation is CASSGTTGLNEKLFF.

The chain carries TRBV2 and TRBJ1-6, with D maybe TRBD1 (5 bases). This CDR3 contains 16 residues. Germline V gives CDR1 SNHLY, CDR2 FYNNEI. Trimming left V 3 bases short and J 3 bases short, with 12 bases between. In nucleotides, the CDR3 is TGTGCCAGCAGTGATCTGGGACTTATCTATAATTCACCCCTCCACTTT. Translating it yields CASSDLGLIYNSPLHF.

This rearrangement joins TRBV19 to TRBJ2-2, with 8 nucleotides matching TRBD1. Trimming cost V 6 bases and J 1 base; bases outside gene matches: 4. The CDR3 is 15 residues long. The germline CDR1 and CDR2 sequences are LNHDA and SQIVND (reference sequence). Here the CDR3 DNA reads TGTGCCAGTAGCCGCGACAGGGGGAACACCGGGGAGCTGTTTTTT. It is translated as CASSRDRGNTGELFF.

The genes are TRBV28 and TRBJ1-6; 8 nucleotides match TRBD1. Unmatched junction bases numbered 11, after V lost 5 bases and J lost 8 bases. This CDR3 contains 16 residues. Germline V lookup: CDR1 MDHEN, CDR2 SYDVKM. As DNA, the CDR3 is TGTGCCAGCAGTCCTCCCGGACAGGGTTGGGATTCACCCCTCCACTTT. Translated: CASSPPGQGWDSPLHF.

CDR3 protein: CASSVTSVGTDTQYF. The CDR3 DNA reads TGTGCCAGCAGCGTAACTAGCGTGGGCACAGATACGCAGTATTTT. The rearrangement joins TRBV9 to TRBJ2-3; 7 bases are shared with TRBD2. The V gene end was trimmed by 1 base and the J gene end by 1 base; junction bases not matched to a gene: 3. The germline V gene encodes CDR1 SGDLS and CDR2 YYNGEE. This CDR3 has 15 residues.

The chain employs TRBV2 and TRBJ2-7; 7 bases align to TRBD2. Per the germline V gene, CDR1 is SNHLY and CDR2 is FYNNEI. This CDR3 contains 14 residues. V was pared by 6 bases and J by 3 bases, with 8 bases of the junction left unmatched. In DNA, the CDR3 is TGTGCCAGCAGAAGGGGAGGGAATCTCTACGAGCAGTACTTC. Its translation is CASRRGGNLYEQYF.

This clone was picked up a small number of times. This rearrangement joins TRBV27 to TRBJ1-6; tentatively, D is TRBD1 (5 bases). Trimming stripped 8 bases from V and 8 bases from J, with 10 bases between. In germline, CDR1 is MNHEY, CDR2 SMNVEV (reference sequence). This CDR3 is built from 12 residues. For the CDR3, the DNA is TGTGCCAGCGGCCGACAGTATTCACCCCTCCACTTT. Its protein is CASGRQYSPLHF.